This TCR beta chain was captured by sequencing in a study of multiple sclerosis patients with progressive multifocal leukoencephalopathy. Here immunoSEQ multiplex PCR was the method, and the copy in TCRdb shows in-frame clones only, minus some. The data contain 20,000 to 25,000 clones, roughly 90% of them singletons. Noted time point: approximately twelve months of natalizumab therapy. At 6 months of natalizumab came T1, and at 12 months came T2. The CDR3 has 14 amino acids. In germline, CDR1 is SGHNT, CDR2 YYREEE (reference sequence). V was cut by 1 base and J by 2 bases, with 9 bases left in between.

This TCR was recovered from a man younger than 40 with multiple sclerosis. The chain has TRBV5-4 and TRBJ1-1; D is perhaps TRBD1 (6 bases). The sequencing used PBMCs, collected from a patient treated with natalizumab. This CDR3 reads CASSLLGGNTEAFF. DNA for the CDR3: TGTGCCAGCAGCTTGCTTGGGGGCAACACTGAAGCTTTCTTT.